The 2 T cell receptor beta chains presented below share a single source sample, sequenced in a study of T cells in Graves' hyperthyroidism and ophthalmopathy. Amplification of TCR beta CDR3 regions was performed using RNA transcripts as template. HTBI primers were used for first-round RT-PCR of the TCR CDR3. From the multiplex PCR reads, TCRdb called clonotypes with MiXCR, one entry per CDR3 protein. The data hold around 350,000 distinct CDR3 sequences, with just under 25% observed a single time. Sequenced input: blood. The receptor set was obtained from a man in his forties or fifties with Graves' hyperthyroidism.

This clonotype was observed a handful of times. The chain carries TRBV7-3 and TRBJ2-3, with D tentatively TRBD2 (6 bases). Deletions cut 5 bases from V and 2 bases from J, with 20 bases between. CDR3 length: 17 amino acids. Per germline, CDR1 SGHTA and CDR2 FQGTGA. The CDR3 sequence: CASSLKTRRESTDTQYF. The CDR3 coding sequence is TGTGCCAGCAGCCTTAAAACTCGCCGGGAGTCCACAGATACGCAGTATTTT.

Written as DNA, the CDR3 is TGTGCCAGCAGTCACCGGGACCCCAATCAGCCCCAGCATTTT. Translation: CASSHRDPNQPQHF. The gene calls are TRBV12-3 or TRBV12-4 and TRBJ1-5, with D perhaps TRBD1 (5 bases). The ends were cut back, 5 bases at V and 3 bases at J, with 11 bases in the middle. The CDR3 consists of 14 residues.